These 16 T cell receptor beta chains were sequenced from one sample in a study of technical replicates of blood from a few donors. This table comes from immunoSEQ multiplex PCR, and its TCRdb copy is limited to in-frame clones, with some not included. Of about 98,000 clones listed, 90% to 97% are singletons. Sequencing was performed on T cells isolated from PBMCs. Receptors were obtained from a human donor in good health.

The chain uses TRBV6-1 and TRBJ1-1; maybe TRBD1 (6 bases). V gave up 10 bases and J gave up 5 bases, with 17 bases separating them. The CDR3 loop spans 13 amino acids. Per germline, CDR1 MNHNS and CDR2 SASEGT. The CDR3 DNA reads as TGTGCCACCCTCGAGGGGGGGTCGACTGAAGCTTTCTTT. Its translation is CATLEGGSTEAFF.

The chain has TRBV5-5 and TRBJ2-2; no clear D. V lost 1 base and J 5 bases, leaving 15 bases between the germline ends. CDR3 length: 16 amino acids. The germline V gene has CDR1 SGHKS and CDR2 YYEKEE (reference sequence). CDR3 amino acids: CASSLFAAEDTGELFF. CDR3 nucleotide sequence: TGTGCCAGCAGCTTGTTCGCTGCGGAAGATACCGGGGAGCTGTTTTTT.

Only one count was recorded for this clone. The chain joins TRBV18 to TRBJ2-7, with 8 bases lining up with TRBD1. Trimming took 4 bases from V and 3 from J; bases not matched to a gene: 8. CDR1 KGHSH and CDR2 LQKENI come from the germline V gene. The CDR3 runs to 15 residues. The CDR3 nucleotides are TGTGCCAGCTCACAAACCGGGACAGGACACTACGAGCAGTACTTC. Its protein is CASSQTGTGHYEQYF.

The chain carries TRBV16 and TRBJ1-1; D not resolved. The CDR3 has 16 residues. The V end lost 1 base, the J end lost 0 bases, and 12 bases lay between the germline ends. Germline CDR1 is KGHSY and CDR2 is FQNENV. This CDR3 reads CASSQLPAGMNTEAFF. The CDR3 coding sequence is TGTGCCAGCAGCCAATTACCGGCAGGCATGAACACTGAAGCTTTCTTT.

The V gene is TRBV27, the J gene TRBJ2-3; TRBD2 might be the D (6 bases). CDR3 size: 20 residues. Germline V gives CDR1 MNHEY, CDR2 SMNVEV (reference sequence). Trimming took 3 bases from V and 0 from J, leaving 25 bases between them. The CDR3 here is CASSFKGRGRLRRSTDTQYF. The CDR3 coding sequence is TGTGCCAGCAGTTTTAAGGGGCGGGGTCGACTACGACGTAGCACAGATACGCAGTATTTT.

The CDR3 DNA follows: TGTGCCAGCAGCCAAGATCTGCTAGCGGGTACCTACGAGCAGTACTTC. Protein sequence: CASSQDLLAGTYEQYF. The chain carries TRBV4-2 and TRBJ2-7; 8 nucleotides line up with TRBD2. The V segment lost 0 bases and the J segment 2 bases; nucleotides outside the gene matches: 6. CDR3 length: 16 residues. The V gene's germline CDR1 is LGHNA and CDR2 YNFKEQ.

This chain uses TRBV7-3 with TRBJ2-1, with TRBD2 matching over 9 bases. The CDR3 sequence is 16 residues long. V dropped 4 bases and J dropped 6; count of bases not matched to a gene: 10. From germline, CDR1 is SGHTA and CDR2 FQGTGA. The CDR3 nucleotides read TGTGCCAGCAGCTCCTTAGCGGGGGTGACTGTCAATGAGCAGTTCTTC. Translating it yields CASSSLAGVTVNEQFF.

The CDR3 sequence: CASSFRAGITDTQYF. CDR3 sequence (DNA): TGTGCCAGCAGTTTTCGAGCGGGGATCACAGATACGCAGTATTTT. The genes are TRBV28 and TRBJ2-3; 7 nucleotides align to TRBD2. After removal of 3 bases from V and 2 bases from J, the junction contained 5 bases not matched to a gene. The CDR3 loop spans 15 amino acids. Per the germline V gene, CDR1 is MDHEN and CDR2 is SYDVKM.

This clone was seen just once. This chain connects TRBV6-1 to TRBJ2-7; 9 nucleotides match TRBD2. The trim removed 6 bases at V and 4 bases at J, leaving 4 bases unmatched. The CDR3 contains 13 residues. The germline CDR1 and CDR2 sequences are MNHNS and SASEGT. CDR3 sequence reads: CASRSGRSYEQYF. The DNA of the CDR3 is TGTGCCAGCAGAAGCGGGAGGTCTTACGAGCAGTACTTC.

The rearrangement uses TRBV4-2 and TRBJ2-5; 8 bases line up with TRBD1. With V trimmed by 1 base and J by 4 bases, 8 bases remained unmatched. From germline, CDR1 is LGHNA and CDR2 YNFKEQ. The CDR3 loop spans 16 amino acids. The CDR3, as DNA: TGTGCCAGCAGCCAAGTGAGGCAGGGGGCGGCAGAGACCCAGTACTTC. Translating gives CASSQVRQGAAETQYF.

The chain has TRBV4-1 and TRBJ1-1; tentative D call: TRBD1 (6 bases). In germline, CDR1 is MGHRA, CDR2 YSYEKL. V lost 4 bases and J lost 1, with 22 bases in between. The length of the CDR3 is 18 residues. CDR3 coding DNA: TGCGCCAGCAGCCTTTTAACGGCCAGGGGTGGGAGGAACACTGAAGCTTTCTTT. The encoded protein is CASSLLTARGGRNTEAFF.

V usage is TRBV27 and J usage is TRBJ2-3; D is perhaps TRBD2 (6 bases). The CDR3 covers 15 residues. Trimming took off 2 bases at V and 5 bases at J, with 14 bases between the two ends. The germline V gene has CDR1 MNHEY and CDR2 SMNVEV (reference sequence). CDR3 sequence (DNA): TGTGCCAGCAGTTTAGGGTTGGGACTTTTAGATACGCAGTATTTT. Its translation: CASSLGLGLLDTQYF.

CDR3 loop: CASSFGQGRGGELFF. The CDR3 DNA reads TGTGCCAGCAGCTTCGGACAGGGCCGGGGCGGGGAGCTGTTTTTT. This rearrangement joins TRBV11-2 to TRBJ2-2; 8 bases line up with TRBD1. Germline loops: CDR1 SGHAT, CDR2 FQNNGV. V shed 3 bases, J shed 7 bases, and the junction held 7 bases outside the gene matches. This CDR3 is 15 amino acids long.

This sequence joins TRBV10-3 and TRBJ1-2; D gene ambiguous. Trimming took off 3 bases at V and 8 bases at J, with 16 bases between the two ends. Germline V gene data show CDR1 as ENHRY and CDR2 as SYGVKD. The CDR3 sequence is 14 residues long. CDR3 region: CAISEGSNGGGYTF. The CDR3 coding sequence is TGTGCCATCAGTGAAGGGTCCAACGGAGGGGGCTACACCTTC.

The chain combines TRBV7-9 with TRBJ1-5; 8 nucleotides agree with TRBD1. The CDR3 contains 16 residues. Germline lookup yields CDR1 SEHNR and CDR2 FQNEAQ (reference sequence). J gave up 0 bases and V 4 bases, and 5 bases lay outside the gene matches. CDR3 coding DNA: TGTGCCAGCAGCTCATACAGGGGGTCTAGCAATCAGCCCCAGCATTTT. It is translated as CASSSYRGSSNQPQHF. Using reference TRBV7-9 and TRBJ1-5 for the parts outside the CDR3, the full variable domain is DTGVSQNPRHKITKRGQNVTFRCDPISEHNRLYWYRQTLGQGPEFLTYFQNEAQLEKSRLLSDRFSAERPKGSFSTLEIQRTEQGDSAMYLCASSSYRGSSNQPQHFGDGTRLSIL.

Written as DNA, the CDR3 is TGTGCCAGTAGAACAAAACCATCCCATGTCTCCTACGAGCAGTACTTC. This encodes CASRTKPSHVSYEQYF. The J gene is TRBJ2-7, the V gene TRBV19; D gene unclear. V lost 6 bases to trimming and J lost 0 bases, with 18 bases between them. CDR1 and CDR2 (germline): LNHDA, SQIVND (reference sequence). The CDR3 runs to 16 residues.